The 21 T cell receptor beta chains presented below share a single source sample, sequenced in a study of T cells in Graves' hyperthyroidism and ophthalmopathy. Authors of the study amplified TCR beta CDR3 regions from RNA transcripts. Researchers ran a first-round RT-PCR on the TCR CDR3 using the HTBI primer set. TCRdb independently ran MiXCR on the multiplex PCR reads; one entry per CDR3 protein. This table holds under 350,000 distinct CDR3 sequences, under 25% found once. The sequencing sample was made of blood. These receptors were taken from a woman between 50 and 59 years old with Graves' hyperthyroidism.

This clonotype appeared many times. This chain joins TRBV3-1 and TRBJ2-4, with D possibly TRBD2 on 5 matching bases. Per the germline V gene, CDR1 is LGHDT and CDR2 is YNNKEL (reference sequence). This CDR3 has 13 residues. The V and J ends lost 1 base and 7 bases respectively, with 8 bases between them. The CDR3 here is CASSQVGGNIQYF. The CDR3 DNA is TGTGCCAGCAGCCAAGTTGGCGGGAACATTCAGTACTTC.

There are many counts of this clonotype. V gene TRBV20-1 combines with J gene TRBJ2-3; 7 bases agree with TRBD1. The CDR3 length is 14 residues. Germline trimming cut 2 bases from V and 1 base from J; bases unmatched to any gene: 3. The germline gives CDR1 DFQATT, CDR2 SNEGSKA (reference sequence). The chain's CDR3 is CSARRGLGTDTQYF. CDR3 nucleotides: TGCAGTGCTAGAAGGGGGCTTGGCACAGATACGCAGTATTTT.

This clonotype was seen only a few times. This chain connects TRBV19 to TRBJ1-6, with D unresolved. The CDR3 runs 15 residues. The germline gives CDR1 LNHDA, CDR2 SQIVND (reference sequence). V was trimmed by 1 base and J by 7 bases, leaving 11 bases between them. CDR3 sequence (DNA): TGTGCCAGTAGTATAGTTCCGGGAATGAATTCACCCCTCCACTTT. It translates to CASSIVPGMNSPLHF.

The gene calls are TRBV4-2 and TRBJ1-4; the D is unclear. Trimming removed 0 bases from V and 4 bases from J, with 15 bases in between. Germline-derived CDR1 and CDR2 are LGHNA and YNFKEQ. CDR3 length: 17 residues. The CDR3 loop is CASSQEEALQINEKLFF. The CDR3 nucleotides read TGTGCCAGCAGCCAAGAAGAAGCCTTGCAGATTAATGAAAAACTGTTTTTT.

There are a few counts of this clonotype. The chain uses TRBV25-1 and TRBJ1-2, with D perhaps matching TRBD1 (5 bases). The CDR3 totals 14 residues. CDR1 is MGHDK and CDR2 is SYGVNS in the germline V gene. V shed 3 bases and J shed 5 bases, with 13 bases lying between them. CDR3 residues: CASSESGTRYGYTF. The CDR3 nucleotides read TGTGCCAGCAGTGAGAGCGGGACGCGATATGGCTACACCTTC.

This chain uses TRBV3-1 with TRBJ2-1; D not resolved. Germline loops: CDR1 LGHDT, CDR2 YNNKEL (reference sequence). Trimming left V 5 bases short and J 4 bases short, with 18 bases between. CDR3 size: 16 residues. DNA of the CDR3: TGTGCCAGCAGCACCCACTCGCCAGCCTCATACAATGAGCAGTTCTTC. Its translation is CASSTHSPASYNEQFF.

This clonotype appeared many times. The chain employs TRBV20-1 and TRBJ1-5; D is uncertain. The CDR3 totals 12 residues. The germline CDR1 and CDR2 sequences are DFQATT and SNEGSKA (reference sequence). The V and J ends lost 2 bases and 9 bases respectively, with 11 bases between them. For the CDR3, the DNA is TGCAGTGCTAGAACAGCAAAGGGGCCCCAGCATTTT. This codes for CSARTAKGPQHF.

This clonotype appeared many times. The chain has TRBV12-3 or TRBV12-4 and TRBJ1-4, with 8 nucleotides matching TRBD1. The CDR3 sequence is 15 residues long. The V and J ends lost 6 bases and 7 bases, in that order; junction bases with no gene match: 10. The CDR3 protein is CASRPDRGGSEKLFF. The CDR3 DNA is TGTGCCAGCAGGCCCGACAGGGGAGGATCTGAAAAACTGTTTTTT.

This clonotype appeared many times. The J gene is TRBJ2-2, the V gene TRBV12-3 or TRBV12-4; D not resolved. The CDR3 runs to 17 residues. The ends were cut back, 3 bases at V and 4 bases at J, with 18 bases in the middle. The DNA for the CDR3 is TGTGCCAGCAGTTTCCGTCCCCGCTCGTGGGGCACCGGGGAGCTGTTTTTT. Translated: CASSFRPRSWGTGELFF.

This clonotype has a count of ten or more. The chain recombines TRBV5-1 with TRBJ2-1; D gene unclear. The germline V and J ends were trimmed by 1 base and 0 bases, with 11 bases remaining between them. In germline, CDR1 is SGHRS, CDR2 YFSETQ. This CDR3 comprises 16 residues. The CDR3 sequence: CASSLTTSGSYNEQFF. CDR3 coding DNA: TGCGCCAGCAGCTTGACAACCAGTGGCTCCTACAATGAGCAGTTCTTC.

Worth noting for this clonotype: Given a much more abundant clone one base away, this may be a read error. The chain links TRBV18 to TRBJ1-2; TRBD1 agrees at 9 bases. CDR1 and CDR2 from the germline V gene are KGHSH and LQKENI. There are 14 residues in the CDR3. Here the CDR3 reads CAGSPPGTGFGYTF. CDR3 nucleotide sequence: TGTGCCGGCTCACCACCCGGGACAGGGTTTGGCTACACCTTC.

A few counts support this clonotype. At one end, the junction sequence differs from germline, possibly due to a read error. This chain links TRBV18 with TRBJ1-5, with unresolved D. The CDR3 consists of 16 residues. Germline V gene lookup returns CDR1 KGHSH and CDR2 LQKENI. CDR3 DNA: TGTGCCAACTCACCTTCCGCACTTAGGGGCAATCAGCCCCAGCATTTT. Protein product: CANSPSALRGNQPQHF. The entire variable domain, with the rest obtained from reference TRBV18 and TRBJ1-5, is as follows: NAGVMQNPRHLVRRRGQEARLRCSPMKGHSHVYWYRQLPEEGLKFMVYLQKENIIDESGMPKERFSAEFPKEGPSILRIQQVVRGDSAAYFCANSPSALRGNQPQHFGDGTRLSIL.

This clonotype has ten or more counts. The CDR3 region is CASSLLRGGTDTQYF. The DNA for the CDR3 is TGTGCCAGCAGTTTACTGCGGGGGGGCACAGATACGCAGTATTTT. The chain has TRBV28 and TRBJ2-3; 8 nucleotides match TRBD2. This CDR3 is built from 15 residues. V lost 2 bases to trimming and J lost 1 base; unmatched junction nucleotides: 2. Germline CDR1 reads MDHEN; CDR2 reads SYDVKM. Variable domain in full (rest from reference TRBV28 and TRBJ2-3): DVKVTQSSRYLVKRTGEKVFLECVQDMDHENMFWYRQDPGLGLRLIYFSYDVKMKEKGDIPEGYSVSREKKERFSLILESASTNQTSMYLCASSLLRGGTDTQYFGPGTRLTVL.

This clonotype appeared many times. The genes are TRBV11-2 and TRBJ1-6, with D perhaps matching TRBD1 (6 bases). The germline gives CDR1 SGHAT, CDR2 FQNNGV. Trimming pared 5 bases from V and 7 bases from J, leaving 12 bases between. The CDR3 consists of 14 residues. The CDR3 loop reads CASSLRTANSPLHF. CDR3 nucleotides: TGTGCCAGCAGCCTTAGGACAGCAAATTCACCCCTCCACTTT.

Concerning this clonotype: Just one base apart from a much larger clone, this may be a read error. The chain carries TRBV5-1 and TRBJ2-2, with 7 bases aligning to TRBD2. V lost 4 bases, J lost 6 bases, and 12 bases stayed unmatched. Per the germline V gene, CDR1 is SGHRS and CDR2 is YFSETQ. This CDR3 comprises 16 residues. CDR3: CASSEGLSGGSGELFF. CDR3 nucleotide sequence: TGCGCCAGCAGCGAGGGACTATCGGGAGGATCCGGGGAGCTGTTTTTT.

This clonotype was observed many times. The CDR3 sequence: CASSDTGFDGYTF. CDR3 nucleotides: TGCGCCAGCAGCGATACAGGGTTTGATGGCTACACCTTC. The genes are TRBV5-1 and TRBJ1-2, with D tentatively TRBD1 (6 bases). Germline V CDR1 and CDR2: SGHRS, YFSETQ. This CDR3 is built from 13 residues. Between the trimmed V and J ends, which lost 4 bases and 6 bases, there was a span of 13 bases.

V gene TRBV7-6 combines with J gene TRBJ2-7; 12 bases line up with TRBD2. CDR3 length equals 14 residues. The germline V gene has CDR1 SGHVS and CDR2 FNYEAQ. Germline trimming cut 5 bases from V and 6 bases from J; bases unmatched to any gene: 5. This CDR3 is CASSLGTSGFEQYF. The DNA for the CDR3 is TGTGCCAGCAGCCTGGGGACTAGCGGGTTCGAGCAGTACTTC.

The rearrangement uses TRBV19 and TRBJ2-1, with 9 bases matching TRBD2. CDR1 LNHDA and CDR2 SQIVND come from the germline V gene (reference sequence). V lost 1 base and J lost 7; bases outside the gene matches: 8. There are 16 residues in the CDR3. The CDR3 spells CASSIVGGRVENEQFF. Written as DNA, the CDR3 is TGTGCCAGTAGTATAGTAGGCGGGAGGGTGGAAAATGAGCAGTTCTTC.

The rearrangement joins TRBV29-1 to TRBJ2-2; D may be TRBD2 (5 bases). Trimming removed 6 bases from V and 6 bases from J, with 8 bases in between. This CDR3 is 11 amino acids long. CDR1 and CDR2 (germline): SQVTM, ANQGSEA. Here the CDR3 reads CSVGKAGELFF. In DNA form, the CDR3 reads TGCAGCGTCGGGAAGGCCGGGGAGCTGTTTTTT.

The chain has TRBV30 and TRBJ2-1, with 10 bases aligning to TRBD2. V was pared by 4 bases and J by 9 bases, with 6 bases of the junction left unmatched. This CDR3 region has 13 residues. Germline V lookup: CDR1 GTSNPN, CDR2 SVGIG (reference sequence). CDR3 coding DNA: TGTGCCTGGACCCCTAGCGGGAGCGGTGAGCAGTTCTTC. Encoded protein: CAWTPSGSGEQFF. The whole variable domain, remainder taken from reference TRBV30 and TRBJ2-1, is SQTIHQWPATLVQPVGSPLSLECTVEGTSNPNLYWYRQAAGRGLQLLFYSVGIGQISSEVPQNLSASRPQDRQFILSSKKLLLSDSGFYLCAWTPSGSGEQFFGPGTRLTVL.

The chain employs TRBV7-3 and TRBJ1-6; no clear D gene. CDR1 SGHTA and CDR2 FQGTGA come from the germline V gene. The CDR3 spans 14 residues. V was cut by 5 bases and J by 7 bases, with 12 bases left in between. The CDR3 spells CASSLGRRNSPLHF. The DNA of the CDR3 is TGTGCCAGCAGCCTAGGCAGGAGGAATTCACCCCTCCACTTT.